The 5 T cell receptor beta chains below were found in one sample sequenced in a study of beta chain features in type 1 diabetes. Isolated RNA was reverse transcribed in full, so expressed TCRB transcripts were sequenced. Assay: immunoSEQ multiplex PCR; the TCRdb copy retains only in-frame clones and omits some. The sample comprises 350,000 to 400,000 clones, approximately 15% of which are singletons, and about 0.02% rests with the top ten. The sample was naive CD4+ T cells from blood. These receptors all come from a woman younger than 35 in good health.

This clone was observed a handful of times. The rearrangement links TRBV7-9 to TRBJ2-1, with a tentative D call TRBD1 (5 bases). From germline, CDR1 is SEHNR and CDR2 FQNEAQ (reference sequence). V was clipped by 3 bases and J by 5 bases, with 11 bases between them. CDR3 length: 14 amino acids. The chain's CDR3 is CASSFQGLDNEQFF. CDR3 in DNA: TGTGCCAGCAGCTTTCAGGGCTTAGACAATGAGCAGTTCTTC.

The chain combines TRBV28 with TRBJ2-1; 8 nucleotides match TRBD2. There are 15 residues in the CDR3. With V trimmed by 4 bases and J by 7 bases, 9 bases remained unmatched. From germline, CDR1 is MDHEN and CDR2 SYDVKM. The CDR3 loop reads CASSYERERTNEQFF. DNA of the CDR3: TGTGCCAGCAGTTATGAGCGGGAGAGGACGAATGAGCAGTTCTTC.

The chain joins TRBV7-3 to TRBJ2-3; weak D call: TRBD2 (5 bases). Germline loops: CDR1 SGHTA, CDR2 FQGTGA. The CDR3 sequence is 13 residues long. Trimming took off 4 bases at V and 1 base at J, with 6 bases between the two ends. DNA for the CDR3: TGTGCCAGCAGCTCGAGGGGCACAGATACGCAGTATTTT. It is translated as CASSSRGTDTQYF.

The rearrangement joins TRBV30 to TRBJ2-1, with 9 bases fitting TRBD2. V was pared by 3 bases and J by 0 bases, with 3 bases of the junction left unmatched. Germline V CDR1 and CDR2: GTSNPN, SVGIG (reference sequence). This CDR3 has 15 residues. CDR3 nucleotides: TGTGCCTGGAGCGCGGGGGGGAGCTCCTACAATGAGCAGTTCTTC. This translates into CAWSAGGSSYNEQFF. The full variable domain, its missing parts supplied by reference TRBV30 and TRBJ2-1, is SQTIHQWPATLVQPVGSPLSLECTVEGTSNPNLYWYRQAAGRGLQLLFYSVGIGQISSEVPQNLSASRPQDRQFILSSKKLLLSDSGFYLCAWSAGGSSYNEQFFGPGTRLTVL.

V gene TRBV27 combines with J gene TRBJ2-5; D is unresolved. The V gene lost 4 bases and the J gene lost 0 bases, with 6 bases spanning the gap. This CDR3 has 13 residues. The germline V gene has CDR1 MNHEY and CDR2 SMNVEV (reference sequence). CDR3 loop: CASSSQYQETQYF. The CDR3 DNA reads TGTGCCAGCAGTTCCCAGTACCAAGAGACCCAGTACTTC.